These T cell receptor beta chains were read from a single sample in a study of blood T cell repertoires in COVID-19. Data came from immunoSEQ multiplex PCR; TCRdb stores just in-frame clones and leaves some out. The sample lists under 80,000 clones; around 89% were seen once. The sample comprised peripheral blood. These TCRs come from a man aged 65 to 79 with active or convalescent COVID-19. CDR3s include the opening cysteine and the closing phenylalanine or tryptophan. The D gene is left open where the match is weak. Clone size is stated in some rows and not others, as once, few, many or a class when expanded.

TRBJ2-7 | TRBD2 | - | TRBV27 | 16 | CASSSPLAGGSYEQYF | TGTGCCAGCAGTTCCCCCCTTGCGGGAGGGTCCTACGAGCAGTACTTC
TRBJ2-1 | TRBD2 | - | TRBV4-3 | 20 | CASSQDELVRAGESYNEQFF | TGCGCCAGCAGCCAAGATGAACTTGTCCGAGCGGGAGAATCCTACAATGAGCAGTTCTTC
TRBJ1-3 | - | - | TRBV3-1/TRBV3-2 | 15 | CASSQDLLRPGTIYF | TGTGCCAGCAGCCAAGATCTTCTGAGACCGGGCACCATATATTTT
TRBJ2-7 | TRBD1 | once | TRBV6-1 | 15 | CASSERTGVRYEQYF | TGTGCCAGCAGTGAAAGGACAGGGGTGAGGTACGAGCAGTACTTC
TRBJ2-7 | TRBD2 | - | TRBV27 | 15 | CASRGLAGTEGEQYF | TGTGCCAGCAGGGGTCTAGCGGGGACGGAGGGCGAGCAGTACTTC
TRBJ1-2 | TRBD1 | - | TRBV10-3 | 14 | CAIKLGQGAGGYTF | TGTGCCATCAAATTGGGACAGGGGGCTGGTGGCTACACCTTC
TRBJ2-7 | TRBD1 | - | TRBV30 | 13 | CAWGRDREYEQYF | TGTGCCTGGGGCCGGGACAGGGAATACGAGCAGTACTTC
TRBJ2-7 | TRBD2 | - | TRBV18 | 17 | CASSPGTSGRAPYEQYF | TGTGCCAGCTCACCAGGGACTAGCGGGAGGGCCCCCTACGAGCAGTACTTC
TRBJ1-1 | TRBD1 | - | TRBV2 | 11 | CASTGTGKAFF | TGTGCCAGCACAGGGACAGGGAAAGCTTTCTTT
TRBJ1-4 | - | - | TRBV28 | 15 | CASSSPQGAGEKLFF | TGTGCCAGCAGTTCCCCACAGGGCGCAGGGGAAAAACTGTTTTTT
TRBJ2-7 | TRBD1 | - | TRBV9 | 15 | CASSATGTGGDEQYF | TGTGCCAGCAGCGCCACCGGGACAGGGGGGGACGAGCAGTACTTC
TRBJ2-5 | TRBD1 | - | TRBV28 | 15 | CASRPRQGLGETQYF | TGTGCCAGCAGACCTAGACAGGGATTAGGAGAGACCCAGTACTTC
TRBJ2-1 | - | - | TRBV25-1 | 13 | CASSDGAYNEQFF | TGTGCCAGCAGTGACGGAGCCTACAATGAGCAGTTCTTC
TRBJ2-6 | - | - | TRBV28 | 13 | CASSGPGANVLTF | TGTGCCAGCAGTGGGCCTGGGGCCAACGTCCTGACTTTC
TRBJ2-5 | - | - | TRBV27 | 15 | CASSLNGVREETQYF | TGTGCCAGCAGTTTAAACGGTGTCCGGGAAGAGACCCAGTACTTC
TRBJ1-5 | - | - | TRBV19 | 15 | CASSYATRGNQPQHF | TGTGCCAGTAGTTACGCGACCCGGGGCAATCAGCCCCAGCATTTT
TRBJ1-2 | TRBD1 | - | TRBV11-3 | 15 | CASSSYRQGDYGYTF | TGTGCCAGCAGTTCATACCGACAGGGCGACTATGGCTACACCTTC
TRBJ1-4 | TRBD1 | - | TRBV7-8 | 18 | CASSFLTGTGGFGEKLFF | TGTGCCAGCAGCTTCCTAACCGGGACAGGGGGTTTTGGTGAAAAACTGTTTTTT
TRBJ2-3 | - | - | TRBV28 | 13 | CASRGSGADTQYF | TGTGCCAGCAGAGGCAGTGGGGCGGATACGCAGTATTTT
TRBJ2-3 | - | - | TRBV19 | 17 | CASSPQRGGVDRDTQYF | TGTGCCAGTAGTCCCCAAAGGGGCGGGGTCGATCGGGATACGCAGTATTTT
TRBJ2-2 | - | - | TRBV10-3 | 16 | CAISGSPVLTTGELFF | TGTGCCATCAGTGGGTCGCCTGTTCTAACCACCGGGGAGCTGTTTTTT
TRBJ2-3 | TRBD2 | - | TRBV18 | 17 | CASSPGLAGAGGDTQYF | TGTGCCAGCTCACCGGGACTAGCGGGAGCTGGCGGAGATACGCAGTATTTT
TRBJ2-1 | TRBD2 | - | TRBV19 | 15 | CASSLVAGAYNEQFF | TGTGCCAGTAGTTTAGTAGCGGGAGCGTACAATGAGCAGTTCTTC
TRBJ2-7 | TRBD2 | - | TRBV7-2 | 14 | CASSPGLAGVLQYF | TGTGCCAGCAGCCCGGGACTAGCGGGAGTTTTACAGTACTTC